One and the same sample provided the 32 T cell receptor beta chains below, sequenced in a study of T cell repertoires in cytomegalovirus infection. These receptors have no known antigen. TCRdb passed the reads through MiXCR, listing each CDR3 protein once. The top ten clones hold roughly an eighth of a sample with roughly 990,000 distinct CDR3 sequences, approximately 31% of them seen once. The sequencing here drew on cultured CD8+ T cells from PBMCs, taken from culture after CMV antigen stimulation. Receptors originate from a human donor in good health (CMV status not recorded). Some clones in this sample may be carry-over from other donors' samples.

The chain links TRBV6-5 to TRBJ2-5; 8 bases line up with TRBD1. The CDR3 consists of 15 residues. Germline V gene data show CDR1 as MNHEY and CDR2 as SVGAGI. J lost 3 bases, V lost 5 bases, and 8 bases had no gene match. CDR3 in DNA: TGTGCCAGCAGTCCATATATGACAGGGGAAGAGACCCAGTACTTC. Its translation is CASSPYMTGEETQYF.

The genes are TRBV13 and TRBJ1-5; TRBD1 matches 10 bases. The V gene's germline CDR1 is PRHDT and CDR2 FYEKMQ (reference sequence). The J segment lost 7 bases and the V segment lost 3 bases, leaving 6 bases of the junction unmatched. The CDR3 has 15 amino acids. CDR3 region: CASSFGTGEGQPQHF. The CDR3 DNA sequence: TGTGCCAGCAGCTTTGGGACAGGGGAGGGGCAGCCCCAGCATTTT. The complete variable domain, with remaining parts taken from reference TRBV13 and TRBJ1-5, reads AAGVIQSPRHLIKEKRETATLKCYPIPRHDTVYWYQQGPGQDPQFLISFYEKMQSDKGSIPDRFSAQQFSDYHSELNMSSLELGDSALYFCASSFGTGEGQPQHFGDGTRLSIL.

This clonotype was seen more than once but under ten times. The chain couples TRBV7-6 to TRBJ1-6; TRBD1 matches 11 bases. The CDR3 is made up of 15 amino acids. J lost 10 bases, V lost 1 base, and 3 bases had no gene match. Germline V gene lookup returns CDR1 SGHVS and CDR2 FNYEAQ. The CDR3: CASSLGDRGSSPLHF. In DNA, the CDR3 is TGTGCCAGCAGCTTAGGGGACAGGGGGAGCTCACCCCTCCACTTT.

The chain couples TRBV7-6 to TRBJ1-1; D is unresolved. Trimming took 2 bases from V and 0 from J, leaving 13 bases between them. Per the germline V gene, CDR1 is SGHVS and CDR2 is FNYEAQ. The CDR3 sequence is 16 residues long. The CDR3 sequence is CASSLTDTLMNTEAFF. The CDR3 region has the DNA TGTGCCAGCAGCTTAACAGATACCTTGATGAACACTGAAGCTTTCTTT.

As DNA, the CDR3 is TGTGCCACCTATTTAAGTTACAATGAGCAGTTCTTC. Translation: CATYLSYNEQFF. The chain joins TRBV5-8 to TRBJ2-1; D is undetermined. Trimming left V 9 bases short and J 4 bases short, with 11 bases between. Germline V lookup: CDR1 SGHTS, CDR2 YDEGEE. The CDR3 spans 12 residues.

V is TRBV2 and J is TRBJ2-7; D not certain. CDR3 length: 13 residues. CDR1 is SNHLY and CDR2 is FYNNEI in the germline V gene. V was shortened by 3 bases and J by 3 bases, with 9 bases between the two germline ends. This CDR3 is CASSEDGLYEQYF. The CDR3 DNA reads as TGTGCCAGCAGTGAGGACGGGCTCTACGAGCAGTACTTC.

In its sample, this clonotype was seen a few times. The chain employs TRBV2 and TRBJ1-6; possible D gene TRBD1, 6 bases. Germline CDR1 is SNHLY and CDR2 is FYNNEI. The CDR3 covers 15 residues. Trimming pared 6 bases from V and 5 bases from J, leaving 14 bases between. This chain's CDR3 is CASSRTANNNSPLHF. The CDR3 bases are TGTGCCAGCAGCCGGACAGCGAACAATAATTCACCCCTCCACTTT.

The sample holds many counts of this clonotype. A read error may account for a junction end that differs from germline. The rearrangement links TRBV7-7 to TRBJ2-2; TRBD2 might be the D (6 bases). This CDR3 has 15 amino acids. The germline CDR1 and CDR2 sequences are SSHAT and FNYEAQ (reference sequence). The CDR3 loop reads CASSPEGLYTGELFF. The CDR3 DNA sequence: TGTGCTAGCAGCCCCGAAGGACTATACACCGGGGAGCTGTTTTTT.

The chain uses TRBV12-3 or TRBV12-4 and TRBJ2-1; D uncertain. The CDR3 spans 14 residues. The V end was cut by 3 bases, the J end by 4 bases, with 10 bases between. CDR3 amino acids: CASSFHSFYNEQFF. The CDR3 DNA reads TGTGCCAGCAGTTTTCATAGCTTTTACAATGAGCAGTTCTTC.

The chain uses TRBV20-1 and TRBJ1-1; D is unclear. Germline CDR1 and CDR2: DFQATT and SNEGSKA (reference sequence). Between the trimmed V and J ends, which lost 6 bases and 4 bases, there was a span of 9 bases. This CDR3 contains 11 residues. The CDR3 reads CSAPRGTEAFF. DNA of the CDR3: TGCAGTGCCCCGCGGGGCACTGAAGCTTTCTTT.

The sample holds a few counts of this clonotype. V usage is TRBV28 and J usage is TRBJ2-1; 11 nucleotides agree with TRBD2. CDR3 length equals 17 residues. Germline V CDR1 and CDR2: MDHEN, SYDVKM. J gave up 3 bases and V 4 bases, and 8 bases lay outside the gene matches. The CDR3 region is CASSSITSGGLYNEQFF. The CDR3 region has the DNA TGTGCCAGCAGTTCTATTACTAGCGGGGGCCTCTACAATGAGCAGTTCTTC.

The chain links TRBV9 to TRBJ2-7; D possibly matches TRBD1 or TRBD2 (5 bases each). The CDR3 runs 15 residues. Germline loops: CDR1 SGDLS, CDR2 YYNGEE. The V and J ends lost 0 bases and 7 bases respectively, with 17 bases between them. For the CDR3, the DNA is TGTGCCAGCAGCGTAGCCGGGGCCCCCTCGGGTGAGCAGTACTTC. The encoded protein is CASSVAGAPSGEQYF.

The chain carries TRBV2 and TRBJ2-5; TRBD1 might be the D (6 bases). Trimming took 1 base from V and 1 from J, leaving 10 bases between them. This CDR3 is built from 15 residues. The germline V gene has CDR1 SNHLY and CDR2 FYNNEI. The CDR3 here is CASSEVTGFQETQYF. CDR3 in DNA: TGTGCCAGCAGTGAAGTTACAGGGTTCCAAGAGACCCAGTACTTC. The entire variable domain, with the rest obtained from reference TRBV2 and TRBJ2-5, is as follows: EPEVTQTPSHQVTQMGQEVILRCVPISNHLYFYWYRQILGQKVEFLVSFYNNEISEKSEIFDDQFSVERPDGSNFTLKIRSTKLEDSAMYFCASSEVTGFQETQYFGPGTRLLVL.

This clonotype has more than one count but fewer than ten. The chain carries TRBV5-5 and TRBJ2-2; 7 bases align to TRBD1. CDR3 length equals 16 residues. V lost 4 bases and J lost 3; bases outside the gene matches: 9. The V gene's germline CDR1 is SGHKS and CDR2 YYEKEE (reference sequence). The CDR3 DNA reads TGTGCCAGCAGCCCGAGACAGGGTGGAGACACCGGGGAGCTGTTTTTT. It translates to CASSPRQGGDTGELFF.

About this clonotype: One base away lies a much larger clone, so this may be a sequencing read error. This chain uses TRBV7-6 with TRBJ1-1; D call uncertain. The germline V and J ends were trimmed by 7 bases and 8 bases, with 14 bases remaining between them. Germline CDR1 and CDR2: SGHVS and FNYEAQ. This CDR3 is 12 amino acids long. DNA for the CDR3: TGTGCCAGCACTACTGCTCTGCGAGAAGCTTTCTTT. Translated: CASTTALREAFF.

This clonotype showed up just a few times. The CDR3 sequence is CASSLDGLGLSTDTQYF. CDR3 sequence (DNA): TGTGCCAGCAGCTTAGACGGACTGGGCCTCAGCACAGATACGCAGTATTTT. The chain employs TRBV7-9 and TRBJ2-3; tentative D call: TRBD2 (5 bases). The V gene lost 1 base and the J gene lost 0 bases, with 14 bases spanning the gap. Germline-derived CDR1 and CDR2 are SEHNR and FQNEAQ (reference sequence). The CDR3 is 17 amino acids.

The genes are TRBV6-1 and TRBJ2-7, with D maybe TRBD1 (5 bases). The germline V gene encodes CDR1 MNHNS and CDR2 SASEGT. Trimming shortened V by 0 bases and J by 2 bases, and 11 bases separated the two germline ends. This CDR3 has 15 residues. The CDR3 sequence: CASSEAGALTYEQYF. CDR3 DNA: TGTGCCAGCAGTGAAGCAGGGGCCTTAACCTACGAGCAGTACTTC.

About this clonotype itself: This may stem from a read error, because a much larger clone lies one nucleotide away. Lacking the conserved final phenylalanine or tryptophan, this CDR3 likely reflects a read error. The chain couples TRBV28 to TRBJ1-5; TRBD1 might be the D (5 bases). CDR1 and CDR2 from the germline V gene are MDHEN and SYDVKM. The V and J ends lost 4 bases and 0 bases respectively, with 13 bases between them. CDR3 length equals 16 residues. CDR3 nucleotide sequence: TGTGCCAGCAGTTGGGACCGGGGTGGTAGCAATCAGCCCCAGCATTTG. It translates to CASSWDRGGSNQPQHL.

This sequence joins TRBV7-9 and TRBJ2-1; D call uncertain. Germline V gives CDR1 SEHNR, CDR2 FQNEAQ (reference sequence). With 2 bases removed from V and 5 bases from J, the gap between germline ends came to 16 bases. The CDR3 runs 16 residues. In DNA, the CDR3 is TGTGCCAGCAGCTTATCTCGTTCTCTTACACACAATGAGCAGTTCTTC. This translates into CASSLSRSLTHNEQFF.

This clonotype occurred a few times. The genes are TRBV19 and TRBJ2-4, with TRBD1 identical over 9 bases. V gave up 6 bases and J gave up 0 bases; unmatched junction bases: 6. The germline gives CDR1 LNHDA, CDR2 SQIVND (reference sequence). This CDR3 comprises 16 residues. The CDR3 loop reads CASRGGQGIAKNIQYF. The CDR3 DNA follows: TGTGCCAGTAGGGGTGGACAGGGGATAGCCAAAAACATTCAGTACTTC.

This clonotype occurred many times. V is TRBV7-9 and J is TRBJ2-7, with TRBD2 matching 8 bases. The CDR3 is made up of 17 amino acids. The V gene end was trimmed by 5 bases and the J gene end by 4 bases; junction bases not matched to a gene: 16. CDR1 is SEHNR, CDR2 FQNEAQ, per germline (reference sequence). The CDR3 spells CASSTARAGGARYEQYF. CDR3 DNA: TGTGCCAGCAGCACAGCCAGAGCCGGGGGGGCTCGTTACGAGCAGTACTTC.

This sequence joins TRBV6-2 or TRBV6-3 and TRBJ1-1; weak D call: TRBD1 (5 bases). V was shortened by 4 bases and J by 4 bases, with 13 bases between the two germline ends. Germline CDR1 and CDR2: MNHEY and SVGEGT. The CDR3 spans 14 residues. CDR3 sequence reads: CASSWSPGTTEAFF. The CDR3 nucleotides are TGTGCCAGCAGTTGGAGCCCGGGGACCACTGAAGCTTTCTTT.

V gene TRBV13 combines with J gene TRBJ1-3; weak D call: TRBD1 (6 bases). The CDR3 has 13 amino acids. From germline, CDR1 is PRHDT and CDR2 FYEKMQ (reference sequence). V lost 8 bases and J lost 3, with 11 bases in between. In DNA form, the CDR3 reads TGTGCCAGCGAAACAGGGCGTGGAAACACCATATATTTT. This codes for CASETGRGNTIYF.

Comments on this clonotype: Given a much more abundant clone one base away, this may be a read error. This chain uses TRBV27 with TRBJ2-1; D is perhaps TRBD1 or TRBD2 (6 bases each). This CDR3 spans 16 amino acids. Germline CDR1 MNHEY, CDR2 SMNVEV (reference sequence). Trimming took 4 bases from V and 7 from J, leaving 20 bases between them. In DNA form, the CDR3 reads TGTGCCAGCAGTTCCAAAGTAATCGGGGGCACGAATGAGCAGTTCTTC. Its protein is CASSSKVIGGTNEQFF.

The CDR3 is CATSRDQVTNTEAFF. Here the CDR3 DNA reads TGTGCCACCAGCAGAGACCAAGTAACGAACACTGAAGCTTTCTTT. This chain uses TRBV15 with TRBJ1-1; no clear D gene. The V and J ends lost 0 bases and 1 base respectively, with 9 bases between them. Per germline, CDR1 LNHNV and CDR2 YYDKDF (reference sequence). This CDR3 has 15 amino acids.

The chain uses TRBV6-5 and TRBJ2-3; D gene uncertain. V shed 6 bases and J shed 2 bases, with 12 bases lying between them. This CDR3 contains 14 residues. Germline V gene data show CDR1 as MNHEY and CDR2 as SVGAGI. The CDR3 sequence: CASRHQGHTDTQYF. Written as DNA, the CDR3 is TGTGCCAGCAGACATCAAGGGCACACAGATACGCAGTATTTT.

This clonotype was observed a few times. The chain joins TRBV19 to TRBJ2-3, with 7 nucleotides matching TRBD1. This CDR3 region has 14 residues. The V segment lost 3 bases and the J segment 4 bases; nucleotides outside the gene matches: 4. CDR1 and CDR2 (germline): LNHDA, SQIVND (reference sequence). The CDR3 nucleotides read TGTGCCAGTAGTATCGGGACAGCGGCAGATACGCAGTATTTT. Protein sequence: CASSIGTAADTQYF. The full variable domain, rest sourced from reference TRBV19 and TRBJ2-3, is DGGITQSPKYLFRKEGQNVTLSCEQNLNHDAMYWYRQDPGQGLRLIYYSQIVNDFQKGDIAEGYSVSREKKESFPLTVTSAQKNPTAFYLCASSIGTAADTQYFGPGTRLTVL.

This clonotype was seen ten or more times. The chain is built from TRBV7-2 and TRBJ2-1, with 13 bases that match TRBD2. The CDR3 spans 16 residues. Germline CDR1 reads SGHTA; CDR2 reads FQGNSA. V was clipped by 5 bases and J by 3 bases; unmatched bases: 4. The CDR3 bases are TGTGCCAGCAGCCCTACTAGCGGGGGGGTCTACAATGAGCAGTTCTTC. The encoded protein is CASSPTSGGVYNEQFF.

A few counts support this clonotype. This chain joins TRBV7-6 and TRBJ2-3; TRBD1 aligns across 10 bases. Germline-derived CDR1 and CDR2 are SGHVS and FNYEAQ. The length of the CDR3 is 17 residues. The J segment lost 4 bases and the V segment lost 3 bases, leaving 10 bases of the junction unmatched. The CDR3 here is CASSFLIRDRGADTQYF. In DNA form, the CDR3 reads TGTGCCAGCAGCTTTTTAATCAGGGACAGGGGTGCAGATACGCAGTATTTT.

With regard to this clonotype: The junction differs from germline at one of its ends, possibly a read error. This chain links TRBV7-9 with TRBJ1-2, with D possibly matching TRBD1 (5 bases). This CDR3 spans 12 amino acids. Germline CDR1 and CDR2: SEHNR and FQNEAQ (reference sequence). CDR3 coding DNA: TGTGCCAGCAGCCCCCGAAGCGGGGGGAATCTCTTC. Protein sequence: CASSPRSGGNLF.

This chain connects TRBV28 to TRBJ2-3, with TRBD2 matching 8 bases. Germline V lookup: CDR1 MDHEN, CDR2 SYDVKM. The CDR3 consists of 16 residues. J lost 4 bases, V lost 2 bases, and 8 bases had no gene match. CDR3 coding DNA: TGTGCCAGCAGTTTAACGCGGGGGGTTTCGGCAGATACGCAGTATTTT. Translating it yields CASSLTRGVSADTQYF.

The J gene is TRBJ2-7, the V gene TRBV20-1, with unresolved D. CDR3 size: 13 residues. The germline V and J ends were trimmed by 5 bases and 0 bases, with 11 bases remaining between them. Germline V gives CDR1 DFQATT, CDR2 SNEGSKA (reference sequence). The CDR3, as DNA: TGCAGTGCTCCTACTGGAAGCTCCTACGAGCAGTACGTC. This encodes CSAPTGSSYEQYV.